This passage covers 17 T cell receptor beta chains from one sample sequenced in a study of shared clonotypes between healthy human individuals. The repertoire was sequenced with immunoSEQ multiplex PCR; TCRdb's copy has only in-frame clones and lacks some. The sample has about 960,000 clones, about 80% seen once. Sequencing was done on a sample of memory CD4+ T cells sorted from blood. As to subset: CD45RA-negative fraction. Receptors originate from a man younger than 30 in good health.

This sequence joins TRBV9 and TRBJ2-7; 7 bases fit TRBD1. Germline trimming cut 6 bases from V and 4 bases from J; bases unmatched to any gene: 4. CDR3 length: 12 residues. Germline lookup yields CDR1 SGDLS and CDR2 YYNGEE. CDR3 coding DNA: TGTGCCAGCAATAACAGGGGATACGAGCAGTACTTC. Translation: CASNNRGYEQYF.

This chain uses TRBV13 with TRBJ1-2; D is ambiguous. The germline V gene encodes CDR1 PRHDT and CDR2 FYEKMQ (reference sequence). With 1 base removed from V and 1 base from J, the gap between germline ends came to 10 bases. This CDR3 is 15 amino acids long. The CDR3 DNA reads TGTGCCAGCAGCTTAGCTGCACCTCTTAACTATGGCTACACCTTC. The encoded protein is CASSLAAPLNYGYTF.

The chain couples TRBV29-1 to TRBJ2-3; 8 nucleotides agree with TRBD2. J was trimmed by 2 bases and V by 4 bases; bases with no gene match: 5. The CDR3 totals 14 residues. The germline V gene has CDR1 SQVTM and CDR2 ANQGSEA. The CDR3 is CSVGSSGYTDTQYF. The CDR3 DNA reads as TGCAGCGTTGGGTCTAGCGGGTACACAGATACGCAGTATTTT.

The chain carries TRBV2 and TRBJ2-1, with D uncertain. V was clipped by 7 bases and J by 9 bases, with 16 bases between them. There are 13 residues in the CDR3. Germline V gene sequence: CDR1 SNHLY, CDR2 FYNNEI. CDR3 DNA sequence: TGTGCCAGCACGGCTCCAAGGCATCCTGAGCAGTTCTTC. Amino acids: CASTAPRHPEQFF.

V usage is TRBV4-1 and J usage is TRBJ1-4; D is uncertain. V dropped 0 bases and J dropped 4 bases, with 9 bases sitting between them. The CDR3 extends over 15 amino acids. Looked up from germline, CDR1 is MGHRA and CDR2 is YSYEKL. CDR3 nucleotide sequence: TGCGCCAGCAGCCAAGATCCCGTTTATAATGAAAAACTGTTTTTT. The encoded protein is CASSQDPVYNEKLFF.

The chain employs TRBV27 and TRBJ1-5; TRBD1 aligns across 8 bases. The J segment lost 1 base and the V segment lost 6 bases, leaving 5 bases of the junction unmatched. Germline assignment: CDR1 MNHEY and CDR2 SMNVEV (reference sequence). This CDR3 has 15 amino acids. The CDR3 nucleotides are TGTGCCAGCAGGGACAGGGCCCAAAGCAATCAGCCCCAGCATTTT. Encoded protein: CASRDRAQSNQPQHF.

Notes on this clone: This CDR3 is also generated by other DNA sequences in the sample. The CDR3 DNA is TGCAGCGTTGACGCCCGGGGGTGGGGGAGCTCCTACGAGCAGTACTTC. Amino acid sequence: CSVDARGWGSSYEQYF. This rearrangement joins TRBV29-1 to TRBJ2-7, with a weak D call TRBD2 (6 bases). There are 16 residues in the CDR3. Trimming cost V 3 bases and J 0 bases, with 18 bases left between them. Germline CDR1 and CDR2: SQVTM and ANQGSEA.

The chain links TRBV19 to TRBJ2-5; D assignment may be TRBD1 or TRBD2 (6 bases each). The CDR3 sequence is 13 residues long. Between the trimmed V and J ends, which lost 5 bases and 4 bases, there was a span of 11 bases. Germline V gives CDR1 LNHDA, CDR2 SQIVND (reference sequence). CDR3 sequence reads: CASSLQGGETQYF. CDR3 coding DNA: TGTGCCAGTAGTCTACAGGGAGGAGAGACCCAGTACTTC.

Many counts were recorded for this clone. This chain uses TRBV7-9 with TRBJ1-4; 7 bases line up with TRBD1. CDR3 length: 13 amino acids. Losses at the gene ends were 7 bases for V and 7 bases for J; bases not matched to a gene: 6. Germline V gene sequence: CDR1 SEHNR, CDR2 FQNEAQ (reference sequence). Written as DNA, the CDR3 is TGTGCCAGCACCGCAGGGGGTTTTGAAAAACTGTTTTTT. Translated, it gives CASTAGGFEKLFF.

In its sample, this clone was seen a few times. The genes are TRBV6-1 and TRBJ1-1, with D unclear. Germline CDR1 reads MNHNS; CDR2 reads SASEGT. The CDR3 runs 14 residues. The V end lost 5 bases, the J end lost 0 bases, and 10 bases lay between the germline ends. CDR3 sequence (DNA): TGTGCCAGCAGTCCGGTGGGGTTGAACACTGAAGCTTTCTTT. Its protein is CASSPVGLNTEAFF.

This clone was seen more than once but under ten times. The V gene is TRBV27, the J gene TRBJ1-2, with 9 bases lining up with TRBD1. Germline lookup yields CDR1 MNHEY and CDR2 SMNVEV (reference sequence). The V gene end was trimmed by 3 bases and the J gene end by 7 bases; junction bases not matched to a gene: 6. The CDR3 extends over 14 amino acids. CDR3 residues: CASSFRDRAPGYTF. CDR3 DNA sequence: TGTGCCAGCAGTTTTAGGGACAGGGCCCCTGGCTACACCTTC.

The V gene is TRBV6-4, the J gene TRBJ2-3; D is undetermined. Looked up from germline, CDR1 is MRHNA and CDR2 is SNTAGT. The CDR3 runs 15 residues. With 0 bases removed from V and 0 bases from J, the gap between germline ends came to 7 bases. CDR3 in DNA: TGTGCCAGCAGTGACTCTGGAGTTAGCACAGATACGCAGTATTTT. It yields the protein CASSDSGVSTDTQYF.

V and J are TRBV6-1 and TRBJ2-7; D uncertain. The V end was cut by 8 bases, the J end by 1 base, with 9 bases between. The V gene's germline CDR1 is MNHNS and CDR2 SASEGT. The CDR3 totals 12 residues. CDR3 region: CASVRQSYEQYF. CDR3 nucleotides: TGTGCCAGCGTGAGGCAGTCCTACGAGCAGTACTTC.

This chain connects TRBV7-8 to TRBJ2-3; 13 bases match TRBD2. The trim removed 0 bases at V and 6 bases at J, leaving 6 bases unmatched. The V gene's germline CDR1 is SGHVS and CDR2 FQNEAQ. The CDR3 extends over 17 amino acids. CDR3 sequence reads: CASSLAGLAGLSDTQYF. In nucleotides, the CDR3 is TGTGCCAGCAGCTTAGCGGGACTAGCGGGGCTCTCGGATACGCAGTATTTT.

This chain links TRBV28 with TRBJ1-1; unclear D gene. The CDR3 length is 11 residues. Trimming removed 7 bases at V and 4 bases at J, with 7 bases between. In germline, CDR1 is MDHEN, CDR2 SYDVKM. The CDR3 region has the DNA TGTGCCAGCACCCTGGGCACTGAAGCTTTCTTT. This translates into CASTLGTEAFF.

J is TRBJ2-2 and V is TRBV30; 8 bases match TRBD2. Germline V gives CDR1 GTSNPN, CDR2 SVGIG (reference sequence). The CDR3 spans 15 residues. CDR3 in DNA: TGTGCGTGCTACATTGGCGGGAGGATGGCCGGGGAGCTGTTTTTT. Translated, it gives CACYIGGRMAGELFF.

The chain combines TRBV27 with TRBJ1-6; D unclear. The ends were cut back, 0 bases at V and 7 bases at J, with 13 bases in the middle. Germline V CDR1 and CDR2: MNHEY, SMNVEV (reference sequence). The CDR3 is 16 residues long. The CDR3 DNA reads as TGTGCCAGCAGTTTATCGGCCGCGGCGCCGAATTCACCCCTCCACTTT. Encoded protein: CASSLSAAAPNSPLHF.